This T cell receptor beta chain was documented in a study of human T cells and chemical hapten exposure. Study-wide context: Patients had diphenylcyclopropenone applied to the scalp weekly throughout the approximately 25-week study. Patients, a majority of them female, were diagnosed with alopecia areata, totalis or universalis.

The germline CDR1 and CDR2 sequences are SGHRS and YFSETQ. The CDR3 is made up of 14 amino acids. V dropped 3 bases and J dropped 2 bases, with 11 bases sitting between them. The time point here: patch test 1, 2 weeks after DPC sensitization. Treatment: therapeutic diphenylcyclopropenone sensitization with weekly scalp DPC. MiXCR, applied by TCRdb to the RACE reads, yields one record per CDR3 protein. In the table there are just under 350,000 distinct CDR3 sequences, under 9% of which are singletons. This clonotype was seen repeatedly, ten times or more. The sequencing used whole blood, collected in connection with sensitization to the hapten diphenylcyclopropenone (DPC). The chain couples TRBV5-1 to TRBJ2-5, with D possibly matching TRBD2 (7 bases). The TCR sequence derives from a woman between 18 and 29 years old with alopecia areata. Some clones in this sample may be carry-over from other donors' samples. CDR3 in DNA: TGCGCCAGCAGCTCGGGGGGCCGACAAGAGACCCAGTACTTC. Its translation: CASSSGGRQETQYF. Supplemented by reference TRBV5-1 and TRBJ2-5, the full variable domain reads KAGVTQTPRYLIKTRGQQVTLSCSPISGHRSVSWYQQTPGQGLQFLFEYFSETQRNKGNFPGRFSGRQFSNSRSEMNVSTLELGDSALYLCASSSGGRQETQYFGPGTRLLVL.